This T cell receptor (beta chain) was sequenced for a study of cytomegalovirus exposure and HLA in healthy donors. V was pared by 4 bases and J by 0 bases, with 8 bases of the junction left unmatched. Germline V gene data show CDR1 as GTSNPN and CDR2 as SVGIG (reference sequence). The CDR3 contains 16 residues. Primers: 60 Vbeta forward and 13 Jbeta reverse. Profiled with immunoSEQ multiplex PCR; TCRdb holds only in-frame clones, not every one. The profile shows more than 200,000 clones, almost 80% of them singletons. The chain combines TRBV30 with TRBJ2-3; 9 nucleotides align to TRBD2. The sequenced sample was PBMCs. The receptor's source is a male donor in good health and CMV-seronegative. The CDR3 region has the DNA TGTGCCTGGACCAGCTTTGCGGGAGGGAGCACAGATACGCAGTATTTT. This encodes CAWTSFAGGSTDTQYF.